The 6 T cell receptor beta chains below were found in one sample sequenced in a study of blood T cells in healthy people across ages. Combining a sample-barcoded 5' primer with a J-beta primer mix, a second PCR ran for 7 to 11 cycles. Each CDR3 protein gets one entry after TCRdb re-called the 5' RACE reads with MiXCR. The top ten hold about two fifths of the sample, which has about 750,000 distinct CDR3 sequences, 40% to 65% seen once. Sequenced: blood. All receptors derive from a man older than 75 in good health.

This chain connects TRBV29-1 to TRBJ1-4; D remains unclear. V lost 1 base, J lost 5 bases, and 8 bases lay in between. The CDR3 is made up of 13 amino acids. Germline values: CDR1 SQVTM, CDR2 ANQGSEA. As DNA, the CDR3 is TGCAGCGTTGAAGTGGGGTTCAATGAAAAACTGTTTTTT. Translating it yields CSVEVGFNEKLFF.

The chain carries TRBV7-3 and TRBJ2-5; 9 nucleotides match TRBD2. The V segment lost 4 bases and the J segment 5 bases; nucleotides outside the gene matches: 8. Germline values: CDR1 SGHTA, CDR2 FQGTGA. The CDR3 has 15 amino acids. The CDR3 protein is CASSSYPSGMETQYF. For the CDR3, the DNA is TGTGCCAGCAGCTCTTATCCTAGCGGGATGGAGACCCAGTACTTC. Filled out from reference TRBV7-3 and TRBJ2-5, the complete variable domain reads GAGVSQTPSNKVTEKGKYVELRCDPISGHTALYWYRQSLGQGPEFLIYFQGTGAADDSGLPNDRFFAVRPEGSVSTLKIQRTERGDSAVYLCASSSYPSGMETQYFGPGTRLLVL.

The CDR3 DNA sequence: TGTGCCAGCAGGACGGGGTGGTTAGCGGGAGGTGGGAATGAGCAGTTCTTC. It yields the protein CASRTGWLAGGGNEQFF. V usage is TRBV2 and J usage is TRBJ2-1, with 10 bases that match TRBD2. Germline assignment: CDR1 SNHLY and CDR2 FYNNEI. Germline trimming cut 6 bases from V and 7 bases from J; bases unmatched to any gene: 15. The CDR3 is 17 amino acids.

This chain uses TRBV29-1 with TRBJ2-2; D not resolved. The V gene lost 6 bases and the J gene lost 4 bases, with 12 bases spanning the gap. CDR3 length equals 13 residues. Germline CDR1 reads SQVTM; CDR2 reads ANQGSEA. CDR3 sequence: CSVLRAVTGELFF. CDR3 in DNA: TGCAGCGTCTTAAGGGCGGTCACCGGGGAGCTGTTTTTT.

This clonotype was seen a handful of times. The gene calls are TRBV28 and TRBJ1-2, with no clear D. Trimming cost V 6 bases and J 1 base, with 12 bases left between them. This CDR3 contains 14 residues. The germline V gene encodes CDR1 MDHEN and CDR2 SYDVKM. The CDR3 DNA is TGTGCCAGCAGGGCGGGCAGAATTAACTATGGCTACACCTTC. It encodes CASRAGRINYGYTF.

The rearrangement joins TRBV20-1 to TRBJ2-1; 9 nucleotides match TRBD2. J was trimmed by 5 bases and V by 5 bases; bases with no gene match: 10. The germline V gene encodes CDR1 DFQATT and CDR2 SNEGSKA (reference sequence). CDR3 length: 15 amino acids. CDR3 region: CSALPGSGSDNEQFF. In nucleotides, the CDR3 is TGCAGTGCTCTCCCAGGTAGCGGGAGCGACAATGAGCAGTTCTTC.